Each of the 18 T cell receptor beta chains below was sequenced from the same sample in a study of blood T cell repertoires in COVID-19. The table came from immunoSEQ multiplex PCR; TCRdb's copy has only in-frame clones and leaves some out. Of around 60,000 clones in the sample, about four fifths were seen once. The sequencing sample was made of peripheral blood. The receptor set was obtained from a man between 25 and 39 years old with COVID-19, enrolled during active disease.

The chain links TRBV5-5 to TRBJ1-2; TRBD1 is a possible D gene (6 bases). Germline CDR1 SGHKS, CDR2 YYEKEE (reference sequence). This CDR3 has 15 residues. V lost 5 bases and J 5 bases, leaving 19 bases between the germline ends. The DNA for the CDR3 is TGTGCCAGCAGAATGGGGGCAGGGCGGGGGTATGGCTACACCTTC. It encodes CASRMGAGRGYGYTF.

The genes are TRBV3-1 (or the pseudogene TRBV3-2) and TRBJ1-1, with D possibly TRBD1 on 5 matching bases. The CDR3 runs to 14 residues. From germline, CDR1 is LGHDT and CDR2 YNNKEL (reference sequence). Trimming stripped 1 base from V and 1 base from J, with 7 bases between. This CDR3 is CASSQAGKNTEAFF. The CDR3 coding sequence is TGTGCCAGCAGCCAAGCAGGGAAGAACACTGAAGCTTTCTTT.

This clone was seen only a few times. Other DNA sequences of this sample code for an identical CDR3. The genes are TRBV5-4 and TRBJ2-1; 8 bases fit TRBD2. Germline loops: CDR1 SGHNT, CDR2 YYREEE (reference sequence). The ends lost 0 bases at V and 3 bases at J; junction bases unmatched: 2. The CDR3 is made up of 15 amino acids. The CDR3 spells CASSLGLASYNEQFF. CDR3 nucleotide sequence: TGTGCCAGCAGCTTGGGACTAGCGAGCTACAATGAGCAGTTCTTC.

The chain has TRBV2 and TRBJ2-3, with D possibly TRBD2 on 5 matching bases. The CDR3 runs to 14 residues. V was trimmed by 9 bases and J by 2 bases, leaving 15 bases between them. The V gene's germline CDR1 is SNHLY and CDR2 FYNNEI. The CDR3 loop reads CASPLSSATDTQYF. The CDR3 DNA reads TGTGCCAGTCCTCTGAGTAGCGCCACAGATACGCAGTATTTT.

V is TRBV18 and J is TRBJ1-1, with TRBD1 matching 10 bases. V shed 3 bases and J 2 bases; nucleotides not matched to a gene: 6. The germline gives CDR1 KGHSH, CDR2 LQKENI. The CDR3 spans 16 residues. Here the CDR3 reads CASSPLTGGSNTEAFF. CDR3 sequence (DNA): TGTGCCAGCTCACCTTTGACAGGGGGCAGTAACACTGAAGCTTTCTTT. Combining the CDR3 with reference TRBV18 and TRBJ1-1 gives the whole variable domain NAGVMQNPRHLVRRRGQEARLRCSPMKGHSHVYWYRQLPEEGLKFMVYLQKENIIDESGMPKERFSAEFPKEGPSILRIQQVVRGDSAAYFCASSPLTGGSNTEAFFGQGTRLTVV.

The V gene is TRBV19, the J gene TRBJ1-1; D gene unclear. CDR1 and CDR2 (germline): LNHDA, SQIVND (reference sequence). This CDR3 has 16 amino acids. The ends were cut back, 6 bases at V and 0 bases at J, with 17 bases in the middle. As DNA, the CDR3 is TGTGCCAGTAGCCATTCCTTCCGGGAAATGAACACTGAAGCTTTCTTT. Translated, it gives CASSHSFREMNTEAFF.

CDR3 in DNA: TGTGCCAGTAGTATCCACAGGGGTGAAGCTTTCTTT. It specifies CASSIHRGEAFF. This chain connects TRBV19 to TRBJ1-1; 7 bases map to TRBD1. The germline V gene has CDR1 LNHDA and CDR2 SQIVND (reference sequence). The CDR3 is 12 residues long. V lost 3 bases and J lost 7; bases outside the gene matches: 2.

CDR3 coding DNA: TGTGCCAGCAGTGCTCCCCGGGGAGCCGGGCACGAGCAGTACTTC. Its protein is CASSAPRGAGHEQYF. V usage is TRBV2 and J usage is TRBJ2-7; perhaps TRBD2 as D (5 bases). This CDR3 contains 15 residues. V lost 4 bases to trimming and J lost 5 bases, with 18 bases between them. The germline V gene encodes CDR1 SNHLY and CDR2 FYNNEI.

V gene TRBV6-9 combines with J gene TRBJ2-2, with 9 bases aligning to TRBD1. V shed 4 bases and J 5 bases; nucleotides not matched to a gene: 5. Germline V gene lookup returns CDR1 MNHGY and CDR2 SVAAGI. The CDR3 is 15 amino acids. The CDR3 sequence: CASSLDRGLTGELFF. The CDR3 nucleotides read TGTGCCAGCAGTTTGGACAGGGGCCTAACCGGGGAGCTGTTTTTT.

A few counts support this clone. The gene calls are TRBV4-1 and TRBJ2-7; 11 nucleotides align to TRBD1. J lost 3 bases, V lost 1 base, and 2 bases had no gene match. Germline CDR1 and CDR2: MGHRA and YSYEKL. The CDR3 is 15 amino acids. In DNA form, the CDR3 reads TGCGCCAGCAGCCAAGTGGGGACAGGGGGCTACGAGCAGTACTTC. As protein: CASSQVGTGGYEQYF.

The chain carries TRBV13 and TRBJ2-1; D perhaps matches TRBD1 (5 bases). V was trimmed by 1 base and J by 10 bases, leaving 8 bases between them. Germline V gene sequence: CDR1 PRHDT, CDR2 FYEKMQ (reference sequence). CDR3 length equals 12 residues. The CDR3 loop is CASSLVSGEQFF. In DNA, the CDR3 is TGTGCCAGCAGCTTAGTGTCAGGGGAGCAGTTCTTC.

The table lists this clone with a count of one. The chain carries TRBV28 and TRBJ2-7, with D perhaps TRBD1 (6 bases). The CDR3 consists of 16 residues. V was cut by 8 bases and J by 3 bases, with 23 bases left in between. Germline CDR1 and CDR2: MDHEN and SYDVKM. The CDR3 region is CASRVASGTHVYEQYF. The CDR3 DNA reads TGTGCCAGCCGAGTCGCATCCGGGACACATGTCTACGAGCAGTACTTC.

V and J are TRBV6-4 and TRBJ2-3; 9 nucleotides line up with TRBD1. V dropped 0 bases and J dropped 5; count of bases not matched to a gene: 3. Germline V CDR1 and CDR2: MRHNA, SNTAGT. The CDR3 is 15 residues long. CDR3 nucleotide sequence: TGTGCCAGCAGTGACTCAACAGGGGGCGGAGATACGCAGTATTTT. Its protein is CASSDSTGGGDTQYF.

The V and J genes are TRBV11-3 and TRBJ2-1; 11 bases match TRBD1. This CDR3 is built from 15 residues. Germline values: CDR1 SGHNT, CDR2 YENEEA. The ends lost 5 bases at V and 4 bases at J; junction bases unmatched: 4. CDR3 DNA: TGTGCCAGCAGCGCGGACAGGGGGCAGTACAATGAGCAGTTCTTC. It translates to CASSADRGQYNEQFF.

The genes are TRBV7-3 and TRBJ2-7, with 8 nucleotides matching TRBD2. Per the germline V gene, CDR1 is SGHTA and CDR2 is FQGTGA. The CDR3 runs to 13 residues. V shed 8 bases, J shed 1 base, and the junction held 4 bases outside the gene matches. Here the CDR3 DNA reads TGTGCCAGCGCACCGGGGGGGTCCTACGAGCAGTACTTC. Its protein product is CASAPGGSYEQYF. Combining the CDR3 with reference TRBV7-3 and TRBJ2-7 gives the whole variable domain GAGVSQTPSNKVTEKGKYVELRCDPISGHTALYWYRQSLGQGPEFLIYFQGTGAADDSGLPNDRFFAVRPEGSVSTLKIQRTERGDSAVYLCASAPGGSYEQYFGPGTRLTVT.

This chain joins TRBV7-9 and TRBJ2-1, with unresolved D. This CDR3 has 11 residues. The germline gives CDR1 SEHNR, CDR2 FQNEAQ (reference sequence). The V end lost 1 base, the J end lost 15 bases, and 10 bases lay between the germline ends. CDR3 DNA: TGTGCCAGCAGCTTAGGAGTCCTGCCGTTCTTC. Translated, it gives CASSLGVLPFF. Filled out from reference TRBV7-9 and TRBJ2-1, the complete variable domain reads DTGVSQNPRHKITKRGQNVTFRCDPISEHNRLYWYRQTLGQGPEFLTYFQNEAQLEKSRLLSDRFSAERPKGSFSTLEIQRTEQGDSAMYLCASSLGVLPFFGPGTRLTVL.

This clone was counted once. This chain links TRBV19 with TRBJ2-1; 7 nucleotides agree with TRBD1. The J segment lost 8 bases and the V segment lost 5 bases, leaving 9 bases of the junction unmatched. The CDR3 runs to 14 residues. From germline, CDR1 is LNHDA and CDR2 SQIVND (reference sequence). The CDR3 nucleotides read TGTGCCAGTAGTCCTCGACAGGGTGCCGATGAGCAGTTCTTC. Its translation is CASSPRQGADEQFF.

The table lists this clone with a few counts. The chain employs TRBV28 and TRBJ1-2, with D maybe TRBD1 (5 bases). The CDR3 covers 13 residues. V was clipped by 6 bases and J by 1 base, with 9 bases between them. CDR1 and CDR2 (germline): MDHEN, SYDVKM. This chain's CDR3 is CASSFDSNYGYTF. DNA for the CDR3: TGTGCCAGCAGCTTCGACAGTAACTATGGCTACACCTTC.